The next 5 T cell receptor beta chains were all read from a single sample in a study of response to subunit inactivated influenza vaccine (dated by TCRdb to 2016 to 2019). The library was produced with RT-PCR. This sample was sequenced with an Illumina HiSeq 2500. TCRdb redid the processing of the public reads, applying fastp at Q25 and MiXCR, and retained in-frame beta chains. Rows with one shared CDR3 protein collapse into an entry with the most common genes and DNA. The sample table records about 830,000 distinct CDR3 sequences; roughly 18% of these occur just once. Jointly, the top ten make up 11% of the sample. Sequenced material: PBMCs from blood, taken 5 days after vaccination. These receptors originate from a man aged 45-60 years who received an inactivated influenza vaccine. Donor details come from another sample of the same person, matched by shared clones.

This clonotype was seen repeatedly, ten times or more. The chain is built from TRBV20-1 and TRBJ2-7, with 11 bases aligning to TRBD1. The length of the CDR3 is 15 residues. The germline V gene encodes CDR1 DFQATT and CDR2 SNEGSKA (reference sequence). J gave up 3 bases and V 5 bases, and 9 bases lay outside the gene matches. The CDR3 here is CSAEIRDRGYYEQYF. The CDR3 DNA follows: TGCAGTGCTGAAATTCGGGACAGGGGGTACTACGAGCAGTACTTC.

This chain links TRBV24-1 with TRBJ2-1, with no clear D. V dropped 5 bases and J dropped 12 bases, with 10 bases sitting between them. CDR3 length equals 11 residues. Germline CDR1 is KGHDR and CDR2 is SFDVKD. The CDR3 DNA follows: TGTGCCACCAGTGGCTCTGGGCGGCAGTTCTTC. This codes for CATSGSGRQFF.

In this sample, this clonotype turned up a few times. The chain has TRBV5-6 and TRBJ2-1, with 7 bases fitting TRBD1. The junction had 7 bases not matched to a gene; V was cut back by 1 base and J by 9 bases. CDR1 is SGHDT and CDR2 is YYEEEE in the germline V gene. The CDR3 is 14 amino acids. CDR3 residues: CASSLITGDTEQFF. The DNA for the CDR3 is TGTGCCAGCAGCTTGATTACAGGGGATACTGAGCAGTTCTTC. Looking up the rest from reference TRBV5-6 and TRBJ2-1 gives the full variable domain: DAGVTQSPTHLIKTRGQQVTLRCSPKSGHDTVSWYQQALGQGPQFIFQYYEEEERQRGNFPDRFSGHQFPNYSSELNVNALLLGDSALYLCASSLITGDTEQFFGPGTRLTVL.

The chain has TRBV28 and TRBJ2-7; D not certain. The CDR3 is 12 amino acids. Trimming removed 10 bases at V and 4 bases at J, with 14 bases between. CDR1 MDHEN and CDR2 SYDVKM come from the germline V gene. The CDR3 region has the DNA TGTGCCACCGTGTCCGACGTTTACGAGCAGTACTTC. Protein sequence: CATVSDVYEQYF.

The table lists this clonotype with a few counts. The chain combines TRBV29-1 with TRBJ1-1; D uncertain. Germline CDR1 and CDR2: SQVTM and ANQGSEA. This CDR3 spans 13 amino acids. The CDR3 DNA follows: TGCAGTCCTGGACCAGAGCCTATGGCTGAAGCTTTCTTT. Encoded protein: CSPGPEPMAEAFF.